This T cell receptor (beta chain) was sequenced for a study of blood T cell repertoires in COVID-19. The germline V gene has CDR1 SGDLS and CDR2 YYNGEE. V was clipped by 4 bases and J by 5 bases; unmatched bases: 6. This CDR3 spans 15 amino acids. In the study's own analysis: Reference gene primers were amplified, and this amplification served to estimate nucleated cell counts. Here immunoSEQ multiplex PCR was the method, and the copy in TCRdb shows in-frame clones only, minus some. That table gives V, J and clone size, and the DNA gave D and trimming. The data contain approximately 120,000 clones, more than 80% of them singletons.

The source material was peripheral blood. The source is a woman aged 80 or over with COVID-19, enrolled during active disease. The rearrangement joins TRBV9 to TRBJ2-1; 10 bases line up with TRBD1. Written as DNA, the CDR3 is TGTGCCAGCAGCATAACGGGACAGGGGAACAATGAGCAGTTCTTC. It translates to CASSITGQGNNEQFF. Drawing the rest from reference TRBV9 and TRBJ2-1, the complete variable domain is DSGVTQTPKHLITATGQRVTLRCSPRSGDLSVYWYQQSLDQGLQFLIQYYNGEERAKGNILERFSAQQFPDLHSELNLSSLELGDSALYFCASSITGQGNNEQFFGPGTRLTVL.